These 22 T cell receptor beta chains share one sample of origin, sequenced in a study of T cell repertoires in cytomegalovirus infection. Each CDR3 protein gets one entry after TCRdb re-called the reads with MiXCR. The sample includes approximately 170,000 distinct CDR3 sequences, roughly a sixth seen only once; the top ten take 15% to 20%. What was sequenced was CD8+ T cells from PBMCs. These receptors were obtained from a human donor in good health (CMV status not recorded). Some clones in this sample may be carry-over from other donors' samples.

This clonotype was observed a few times. The J gene is TRBJ1-3, the V gene TRBV7-9; TRBD1 matches at 7 bases. The germline V gene has CDR1 SEHNR and CDR2 FQNEAQ (reference sequence). CDR3 length equals 14 residues. The V segment lost 4 bases and the J segment 2 bases; nucleotides outside the gene matches: 2. The CDR3 bases are TGTGCCAGCAGCTCTCAGGGGGCTGGAAACACCATATATTTT. Protein sequence: CASSSQGAGNTIYF.

This clonotype was seen only a few times. The DNA of the CDR3 is TGTGCCAGCAGCCCATTCTACAGGGGGCATTTGGACACTGAAGCTTTCTTT. Amino acid sequence: CASSPFYRGHLDTEAFF. The chain employs TRBV14 and TRBJ1-1, with 9 bases lining up with TRBD1. CDR1 and CDR2 (germline): SGHDN, FVKESK. This CDR3 contains 17 residues. J was trimmed by 3 bases and V by 4 bases; bases with no gene match: 12.

This clonotype has only a few counts. The chain recombines TRBV12-5 with TRBJ2-6; weak D call: TRBD2 (5 bases). V gave up 6 bases and J gave up 4 bases, with 16 bases separating them. The CDR3 is 16 residues long. From germline, CDR1 is LGHNT and CDR2 FRNRAP. As DNA, the CDR3 is TGTGCTAGTGGCCCTGAAGGGTCGGGGGGGGCCAACGTCCTGACTTTC. It codes for CASGPEGSGGANVLTF.

J is TRBJ2-4 and V is TRBV6-5, with D tentatively TRBD2 (6 bases). The CDR3 covers 14 residues. Deletions cut 6 bases from V and 3 bases from J, with 12 bases between. Germline values: CDR1 MNHEY, CDR2 SVGAGI. CDR3 coding DNA: TGTGCCAGCAGCCCGCGGGGAGGCAAAAACATTCAGTACTTC. Its protein is CASSPRGGKNIQYF.

In its sample, this clonotype was seen many times. The chain carries TRBV20-1 and TRBJ1-1; 7 bases align to TRBD1. CDR3 size: 15 residues. Germline assignment: CDR1 DFQATT and CDR2 SNEGSKA (reference sequence). The trim removed 1 base at V and 1 base at J, leaving 6 bases unmatched. The CDR3 here is CSARALGQQNTEAFF. The CDR3 bases are TGCAGTGCTAGAGCTCTGGGACAGCAGAACACTGAAGCTTTCTTT.

CDR3 nucleotide sequence: TGTGCCAGCAGTTGGGAGGAACTCTACGAGCAGTACTTC. This gives the protein CASSWEELYEQYF. The J gene is TRBJ2-7, the V gene TRBV12-3 or TRBV12-4, with D possibly matching TRBD2 (6 bases). This CDR3 contains 13 residues. Deletions cut 4 bases from V and 3 bases from J, with 10 bases between.

Of note for this clonotype: At one of its ends the junction is not consistent with the germline gene, which may arise from a read error. The J gene is TRBJ2-5, the V gene TRBV7-8; no firm D call. The CDR3 length is 15 residues. Per the germline V gene, CDR1 is SGHVS and CDR2 is FQNEAQ. Here the CDR3 reads CASSLGRILQEAQYF. The DNA of the CDR3 is TGTGCCAGCAGCTTAGGACGGATTTTACAAGAGGCCCAGTACTTC.

This clonotype showed up many times. The V and J genes are TRBV7-2 and TRBJ2-1; perhaps TRBD2 as D (6 bases). The CDR3 sequence is 15 residues long. The V end was cut by 6 bases, the J end by 5 bases, with 17 bases between. Looked up from germline, CDR1 is SGHTA and CDR2 is FQGNSA. Here the CDR3 reads CASRRRELADNEQFF. In DNA, the CDR3 is TGTGCCAGCAGACGGCGGGAACTAGCAGACAATGAGCAGTTCTTC.

The chain is built from TRBV4-1 and TRBJ1-2; D possibly corresponds to TRBD1 (5 bases). Germline-derived CDR1 and CDR2 are MGHRA and YSYEKL. The CDR3 is 14 amino acids. Deletions cut 1 base from V and 3 bases from J, with 9 bases between. Here the CDR3 DNA reads TGCGCCAGCAGCCAAGTACTGGGGGACTATGGCTACACCTTC. Translation: CASSQVLGDYGYTF.

The chain joins TRBV15 to TRBJ2-3, with D possibly called TRBD1 or TRBD2 (5 bases each). Trimming shortened V by 5 bases and J by 0 bases, and 12 bases separated the two germline ends. CDR1 and CDR2 from the germline V gene are LNHNV and YYDKDF (reference sequence). The CDR3 length is 15 residues. The CDR3 DNA sequence: TGTGCCACCAGCGAGTTCCGGGGCAGCACAGATACGCAGTATTTT. It is translated as CATSEFRGSTDTQYF.

This clonotype turned up a few times. The chain couples TRBV6-2 or TRBV6-3 to TRBJ1-5; D not resolved. V lost 6 bases and J 0 bases, leaving 9 bases between the germline ends. This CDR3 contains 14 residues. Germline lookup yields CDR1 MNHEY and CDR2 SVGEGT. The CDR3 nucleotides are TGTGCCAGCAGCTACGACGTTAGCAATCAGCCCCAGCATTTT. Its protein is CASSYDVSNQPQHF.

Only a few counts were recorded for this clonotype. The CDR3 DNA sequence: TGTGCCAGCAGCTCGAACCGGGACAGGGGGGATGAGCAGTTCTTC. It translates to CASSSNRDRGDEQFF. V and J are TRBV7-6 and TRBJ2-1; 11 nucleotides line up with TRBD1. Trimming at V came to 4 bases and at J to 8 bases, leaving 7 bases not matched to a gene. The CDR3 sequence is 15 residues long. The germline gives CDR1 SGHVS, CDR2 FNYEAQ.

This sequence joins TRBV7-6 and TRBJ1-1, with D maybe TRBD1 (5 bases). Germline-derived CDR1 and CDR2 are SGHVS and FNYEAQ. CDR3 length equals 12 residues. V shed 5 bases and J shed 5 bases, with 9 bases lying between them. The CDR3 DNA reads as TGTGCCAGCAGCCCGTCAGGGACTGAAGCTTTCTTT. It codes for CASSPSGTEAFF.

This clonotype was picked up a small number of times. V gene TRBV7-8 combines with J gene TRBJ2-2, with D perhaps given as TRBD1 or TRBD2 (5 bases each). This CDR3 is 15 amino acids long. Per the germline V gene, CDR1 is SGHVS and CDR2 is FQNEAQ. V was shortened by 5 bases and J by 1 base, with 11 bases between the two germline ends. CDR3 nucleotides: TGTGCCAGCAGCCCAGTTGGGGGGAACACCGGGGAGCTGTTTTTT. It codes for CASSPVGGNTGELFF.

This clonotype has a handful of counts. The chain employs TRBV29-1 and TRBJ2-2; 7 nucleotides line up with TRBD2. Germline V gene data show CDR1 as SQVTM and CDR2 as ANQGSEA. V shed 3 bases, J shed 1 base, and the junction held 2 bases outside the gene matches. The CDR3 runs to 14 residues. For the CDR3, the DNA is TGCAGCGTTGATACGGGGGGGAACACCGGGGAGCTGTTTTTT. Amino acid sequence: CSVDTGGNTGELFF.

V and J are TRBV11-2 and TRBJ1-1, with D unresolved. Germline loops: CDR1 SGHAT, CDR2 FQNNGV. V lost 10 bases and J 3 bases, leaving 9 bases between the germline ends. The CDR3 is made up of 11 amino acids. CDR3 protein: CATPSYTEAFF. The DNA of the CDR3 is TGTGCCACCCCTTCGTACACTGAAGCTTTCTTT.

This clonotype was observed at least ten times. This chain links TRBV7-2 with TRBJ2-5; no clear D gene. V was cut by 2 bases and J by 2 bases, with 12 bases left in between. This CDR3 contains 15 residues. Germline V gene data show CDR1 as SGHTA and CDR2 as FQGNSA. The CDR3 loop reads CASSLFPLPQETQYF. The CDR3 coding sequence is TGTGCCAGCAGCTTATTCCCTTTACCTCAAGAGACCCAGTACTTC.

This clonotype was counted only a few times. CDR3 sequence (DNA): TGTGCCAGCAGCCGCCGACAGGGTAATGAGCAGTTCTTC. It yields the protein CASSRRQGNEQFF. The chain uses TRBV7-6 and TRBJ2-1; 7 bases are a match to TRBD1. Per the germline V gene, CDR1 is SGHVS and CDR2 is FNYEAQ. This CDR3 has 13 residues. V was pared by 5 bases and J by 7 bases, with 5 bases of the junction left unmatched.

The J gene is TRBJ1-1, the V gene TRBV7-6, with D unclear. Germline V CDR1 and CDR2: SGHVS, FNYEAQ. CDR3 size: 10 residues. CDR3 protein: CVPWDTEAFF. The CDR3 region has the DNA TGTGTCCCATGGGACACTGAAGCTTTCTTT.

The sample holds many counts of this clonotype. The V and J genes are TRBV20-1 and TRBJ2-1, with TRBD2 matching over 7 bases. Trimming at V came to 3 bases and at J to 9 bases, leaving 11 bases not matched to a gene. This CDR3 contains 14 residues. In germline, CDR1 is DFQATT, CDR2 SNEGSKA (reference sequence). Here the CDR3 DNA reads TGCAGTGCTAGTAGTAGGGAGCGGGGACCTGAGCAGTTCTTC. This translates into CSASSRERGPEQFF.

This clonotype was counted between two and nine times. The rearrangement joins TRBV11-2 to TRBJ2-7; 12 bases are a match to TRBD2. The J segment lost 2 bases and the V segment lost 6 bases, leaving 5 bases of the junction unmatched. The CDR3 is 15 residues long. Germline loops: CDR1 SGHAT, CDR2 FQNNGV. The CDR3 DNA follows: TGTGCCAGCAGTCCTAGCGGGAGGGCCCCCTACGAGCAGTACTTC. It yields the protein CASSPSGRAPYEQYF.

This clonotype was observed a few times. The V and J genes are TRBV6-5 and TRBJ2-6; D might be TRBD1 (5 bases). Trimming stripped 6 bases from V and 3 bases from J, with 21 bases between. Germline CDR1 is MNHEY and CDR2 is SVGAGI. This CDR3 spans 18 amino acids. The CDR3 bases are TGTGCCAGCAGCCCTGTGGAAGGGGCGAGTATTGGGGCCAACGTCCTGACTTTC. This codes for CASSPVEGASIGANVLTF.